This passage covers 23 T cell receptor beta chains from one sample sequenced in a study of shared clonotypes between healthy human individuals (dated by TCRdb to about 2020). Receptors were amplified or captured by the immunoSEQ multiplex PCR assay. Imported from immuneACCESS, the table was reduced by TCRdb to in-frame sequences with V and J called. These copies leave out some clones; in studies compared against another copy, an unresolved V gene accounts for under half, and the cause of the remainder is not known. The sample table lists over 1.5 million clones, 98% of them with a count of one. The leading ten clones occupy approximately 0.45% of the sample. The sequenced sample consisted of naive CD4+ T cells sorted from blood. The cell subset or site tag for this specimen amounts to: CD45RA+ positively selected. Receptors originate from a man under 40 in good health.

The chain recombines TRBV18 with TRBJ2-7; 7 bases line up with TRBD2. This CDR3 has 14 residues. J lost 3 bases, V lost 3 bases, and 5 bases had no gene match. Germline V lookup: CDR1 KGHSH, CDR2 LQKENI. For the CDR3, the DNA is TGTGCCAGCTCACCCAGCGGGAACCGCTACGAGCAGTACTTC. It encodes CASSPSGNRYEQYF.

This sequence joins TRBV27 and TRBJ1-5, with 7 bases aligning to TRBD1. CDR1 MNHEY and CDR2 SMNVEV come from the germline V gene (reference sequence). Trimming took 5 bases from V and 5 from J; bases not matched to a gene: 3. This CDR3 is 13 amino acids long. The CDR3 nucleotides read TGTGCCAGCAGTCCGACAGGGTATCAGCCCCAGCATTTT. This gives the protein CASSPTGYQPQHF.

The V gene is TRBV7-3, the J gene TRBJ2-5; D is tentatively TRBD1 or TRBD2 (6 bases each). Per the germline V gene, CDR1 is SGHTA and CDR2 is FQGTGA. This CDR3 spans 16 amino acids. Trimming shortened V by 5 bases and J by 4 bases, and 20 bases separated the two germline ends. The CDR3: CASSRRGTLPGETQYF. The DNA of the CDR3 is TGTGCCAGCAGCCGCCGGGGGACATTGCCGGGAGAGACCCAGTACTTC.

The chain uses TRBV14 and TRBJ1-2, with 8 bases identical to TRBD1. This CDR3 comprises 16 residues. From germline, CDR1 is SGHDN and CDR2 FVKESK. The junction had 14 bases not matched to a gene; V was cut back by 4 bases and J by 7 bases. The CDR3 DNA is TGTGCCAGCAGCCCGCGACAGGGGCGGGCTTTTGGTGGCTACACCTTC. It specifies CASSPRQGRAFGGYTF.

The chain recombines TRBV7-9 with TRBJ1-1; 8 bases match TRBD1. Germline lookup yields CDR1 SEHNR and CDR2 FQNEAQ (reference sequence). The length of the CDR3 is 15 residues. Losses at the gene ends were 3 bases for V and 3 bases for J; bases not matched to a gene: 6. DNA for the CDR3: TGTGCCAGCAGCTTTTCGCGACAGGGGTACACTGAAGCTTTCTTT. Translating gives CASSFSRQGYTEAFF. Full variable domain (remainder filled in from reference TRBV7-9 and TRBJ1-1): DTGVSQNPRHKITKRGQNVTFRCDPISEHNRLYWYRQTLGQGPEFLTYFQNEAQLEKSRLLSDRFSAERPKGSFSTLEIQRTEQGDSAMYLCASSFSRQGYTEAFFGQGTRLTVV.

The rearrangement joins TRBV11-2 to TRBJ2-2; D unclear. This CDR3 has 14 residues. Germline V gives CDR1 SGHAT, CDR2 FQNNGV. The ends were cut back, 2 bases at V and 5 bases at J, with 9 bases in the middle. The CDR3 nucleotides are TGTGCCAGCAGCTTAATTATGCAAACCGGGGAGCTGTTTTTT. Its protein product is CASSLIMQTGELFF.

The CDR3 DNA sequence: TGTGCCAGCTCACCTAGCGGGAGGAGCTCCTACAATGAGCAGTTCTTC. Protein: CASSPSGRSSYNEQFF. The chain joins TRBV18 to TRBJ2-1, with 10 bases that match TRBD2. From germline, CDR1 is KGHSH and CDR2 LQKENI. Trimming at V came to 3 bases and at J to 0 bases, leaving 2 bases not matched to a gene. The CDR3 has 16 amino acids.

The chain couples TRBV2 to TRBJ2-7, with 7 bases matching TRBD1. CDR1 and CDR2 from the germline V gene are SNHLY and FYNNEI. The CDR3 spans 13 residues. Losses at the gene ends were 7 bases for V and 4 bases for J; bases not matched to a gene: 7. The CDR3 bases are TGTGCCAGCACTGACAGGGTTTTTTACGAGCAGTACTTC. Translated, it gives CASTDRVFYEQYF.

The chain recombines TRBV5-1 with TRBJ2-1; D is uncertain. The CDR3 has 13 residues. V lost 0 bases and J lost 8, with 9 bases in between. Germline V CDR1 and CDR2: SGHRS, YFSETQ. DNA for the CDR3: TGCGCCAGCAGCTTGGTTGGGAACGATGAGCAGTTCTTC. Translated, it gives CASSLVGNDEQFF.

This clone was detected once. Other DNA sequences in this sample translate to the same CDR3. The rearrangement joins TRBV5-1 to TRBJ1-1; no firm D call. The CDR3 length is 13 residues. Trimming took off 1 base at V and 2 bases at J, with 6 bases between the two ends. Germline loops: CDR1 SGHRS, CDR2 YFSETQ. CDR3 loop: CASSLIANTEAFF. In DNA, the CDR3 is TGCGCCAGCAGCTTGATAGCTAACACTGAAGCTTTCTTT.

This rearrangement joins TRBV28 to TRBJ2-5; maybe TRBD2 (7 bases). Germline V gives CDR1 MDHEN, CDR2 SYDVKM. This CDR3 region has 15 residues. Trimming shortened V by 4 bases and J by 1 base, and 13 bases separated the two germline ends. CDR3: CASSSVRGAQETQYF. In DNA form, the CDR3 reads TGTGCCAGCAGTTCAGTACGGGGGGCCCAAGAGACCCAGTACTTC.

The chain employs TRBV5-1 and TRBJ2-7, with 9 bases aligning to TRBD1. Germline V lookup: CDR1 SGHRS, CDR2 YFSETQ. This CDR3 comprises 15 residues. Unmatched junction bases numbered 3, after V lost 1 base and J lost 1 base. The CDR3 bases are TGCGCCAGCAGCTTGAGGACAGGGGATTCCTACGAGCAGTACTTC. Protein sequence: CASSLRTGDSYEQYF. Full variable domain (rest looked up from reference TRBV5-1 and TRBJ2-7): KAGVTQTPRYLIKTRGQQVTLSCSPISGHRSVSWYQQTPGQGLQFLFEYFSETQRNKGNFPGRFSGRQFSNSRSEMNVSTLELGDSALYLCASSLRTGDSYEQYFGPGTRLTVT.

This sequence joins TRBV27 and TRBJ2-1; D possibly matches TRBD1 or TRBD2 (5 bases each). The CDR3 loop spans 14 amino acids. Germline assignment: CDR1 MNHEY and CDR2 SMNVEV (reference sequence). V was cut by 6 bases and J by 4 bases, with 13 bases left in between. The CDR3 region has the DNA TGTGCCAGCAGCCGGGACCAAACATACAATGAGCAGTTCTTC. Protein sequence: CASSRDQTYNEQFF.

J is TRBJ2-7 and V is TRBV27, with 14 bases fitting TRBD2. CDR1 and CDR2 (germline): MNHEY, SMNVEV (reference sequence). J was trimmed by 2 bases and V by 8 bases; bases with no gene match: 2. CDR3 length: 14 amino acids. DNA of the CDR3: TGTGCCAGCTGGGGACTAGCGGGAGCCTACGAGCAGTACTTC. Encoded protein: CASWGLAGAYEQYF.

The CDR3 reads CASGTSGKAETQYF. CDR3 DNA: TGTGCCAGCGGGACTAGCGGGAAAGCAGAGACCCAGTACTTC. The chain uses TRBV2 and TRBJ2-5, with 13 bases that match TRBD2. J gave up 4 bases and V 8 bases, and 4 bases lay outside the gene matches. The CDR3 loop spans 14 amino acids. CDR1 and CDR2 (germline): SNHLY, FYNNEI.

Here the CDR3 DNA reads TGTGCTAGTGGTCCCGGGACTAGCGGGAGGGGCTGGGAGACCCAGTACTTC. It yields the protein CASGPGTSGRGWETQYF. The chain is built from TRBV12-5 and TRBJ2-5, with 16 bases that match TRBD2. Trimming cost V 5 bases and J 5 bases; bases outside gene matches: 8. Germline V lookup: CDR1 LGHNT, CDR2 FRNRAP. The CDR3 is made up of 17 amino acids.

The chain recombines TRBV11-3 with TRBJ2-1, with D possibly being TRBD1 or TRBD2 (5 bases each). Germline V gene data show CDR1 as SGHNT and CDR2 as YENEEA. V was pared by 5 bases and J by 7 bases, with 9 bases between. This CDR3 is built from 12 residues. CDR3: CASSGTLNEQFF. CDR3 nucleotides: TGTGCCAGCAGCGGGACGTTGAATGAGCAGTTCTTC.

V usage is TRBV5-1 and J usage is TRBJ2-1; maybe TRBD2 (5 bases). The CDR3 runs 12 residues. Trimming shortened V by 7 bases and J by 5 bases, and 10 bases separated the two germline ends. Germline assignment: CDR1 SGHRS and CDR2 YFSETQ. CDR3 protein: CASSRDNNEQFF. In nucleotides, the CDR3 is TGCGCCAGCTCCCGGGATAACAATGAGCAGTTCTTC.

This clone was seen a handful of times. The V and J genes are TRBV5-1 and TRBJ1-5; D is ambiguous. V lost 0 bases to trimming and J lost 0 bases, with 7 bases between them. Looked up from germline, CDR1 is SGHRS and CDR2 is YFSETQ. CDR3 length: 15 residues. In DNA form, the CDR3 reads TGCGCCAGCAGCTTGGGACCGGCTAGCAATCAGCCCCAGCATTTT. Protein sequence: CASSLGPASNQPQHF.

CDR3 in amino acids: CASRSAGIHEQYF. The CDR3 region has the DNA TGTGCCAGCAGATCGGCAGGGATCCACGAGCAGTACTTC. This chain joins TRBV5-4 and TRBJ2-7; weak D call: TRBD1 (5 bases). Trimming shortened V by 5 bases and J by 5 bases, and 14 bases separated the two germline ends. The V gene's germline CDR1 is SGHNT and CDR2 YYREEE (reference sequence). The CDR3 contains 13 residues.

This clone was observed a single time. The chain employs TRBV9 and TRBJ2-3; tentatively, D is TRBD1 or TRBD2 (5 bases each). Germline loops: CDR1 SGDLS, CDR2 YYNGEE. The CDR3 length is 15 residues. Trimming stripped 4 bases from V and 5 bases from J, with 17 bases between. The CDR3 reads CASSSRGPTEDTQYF. In nucleotides, the CDR3 is TGTGCCAGCAGCAGCCGGGGACCTACGGAAGATACGCAGTATTTT.

J is TRBJ2-3 and V is TRBV15, with 9 nucleotides matching TRBD2. Germline CDR1 and CDR2: LNHNV and YYDKDF (reference sequence). The CDR3 length is 15 residues. With V trimmed by 0 bases and J by 6 bases, 4 bases remained unmatched. The chain's CDR3 is CATSRDSGRYDTQYF. CDR3 nucleotides: TGTGCCACCAGCAGAGACAGCGGGAGGTACGATACGCAGTATTTT.

The chain has TRBV28 and TRBJ2-7; D is possibly TRBD2 (6 bases). This CDR3 comprises 13 residues. Germline CDR1 MDHEN, CDR2 SYDVKM. Trimming stripped 3 bases from V and 6 bases from J, with 12 bases between. The CDR3 region is CASSFSTSVEQYF. The CDR3 nucleotides read TGTGCCAGCAGTTTTTCGACTAGTGTCGAGCAGTACTTC.